What follows describes a single TCR beta chain. Antigen specificity is unknown. CDR3 length: 16 amino acids. J lost 0 bases, V lost 5 bases, and 6 bases had no gene match. Germline lookup yields CDR1 SSHAT and CDR2 FNYEAQ (reference sequence). This entry belongs to a study of cytomegalovirus exposure and HLA in healthy donors. Points from the study as a whole: The HLA-A and HLA-B alleles of most subjects were reportedly predicted accurately from TCR beta sequences.

Primers for the PCR totalled 60 Vbeta and 13 Jbeta. The protocol was immunoSEQ multiplex PCR, while the TCRdb copy is restricted to in-frame clones and leaves out a portion. The repertoire holds roughly 190,000 clones, about 80% seen once, with roughly 1.9% in the top ten. The sample consisted of PBMCs. This receptor was identified in a woman in her 30s in good health and CMV-seropositive. The V gene is TRBV7-7, the J gene TRBJ2-2; 7 nucleotides align to TRBD1. In DNA form, the CDR3 reads TGTGCCAGCAGCCGTACAGGGGCCACGAACACCGGGGAGCTGTTTTTT. Its protein product is CASSRTGATNTGELFF.